This is a list of T cell receptor beta chains from one sample in a study of blood T cell repertoires in COVID-19. Here immunoSEQ multiplex PCR was the method, and the copy in TCRdb shows in-frame clones only, minus some. The table includes approximately 450,000 clones, 85% to 90% detected once. What was sequenced was PBMCs or T cells enriched from blood (not recorded which). The source of these receptors is a man aged 30 to 39 who had recovered from COVID-19. Each CDR3 is given with its conserved first and last residue.

cdr3_aa v_call
CASSIGWPSGRALGNEQFF TRBV19
CASSETHLNEKLFF TRBV6-4
CASTHRAVFYGYTF TRBV21-1
CASSTVNYGYTF TRBV6-5
CASSYGREGLTGELFF TRBV6-5
CASSLSPGQGYGYTF TRBV28
CASIQGEREQFF TRBV28
CASSWGTLNTGELFF TRBV6-5
CASSAPRDRFSGANVLTF TRBV9
CASSQRVNTEAFF TRBV18
CASSLVSLGVTEAFF TRBV11-2
CSGERGGDEQFF TRBV29-1
CASSLDTRGPGEQYF TRBV13
CASSHGQLLTMNTEAFF TRBV4-1
CASSFLREAVETQYF TRBV7-6
CASSDRGNEQFF TRBV6-1
CASSPTGWDGYTF TRBV18
CASSFDRVKDTQYF TRBV19
CASTTSDGGYEQYF TRBV11-2
CAISESVGGPLLANYGYTF TRBV10-3
CASSSGGRAYEQYF TRBV28
CSVGDAAAYEQYF TRBV29-1
CASKDRVMGTDTQYF TRBV19
CASSPIGESYEQYF TRBV18
CASSDGQRYYTEAFF TRBV25-1
CAWARLFETQYF TRBV30
CASSLHQGYEQYF TRBV12-3/TRBV12-4
CATRVIANTGELFF TRBV6-5
CASSNRGSNQPQHF TRBV7-2
CSVGEYQRGGEAFF TRBV29-1
CASSLESSGAARRYTF TRBV5-4
CASSDIPDRDWQYF TRBV7-2
CASSTRTLADEKLFF TRBV28
CASSVAGLAGGPWETQYF TRBV9
CASSVRPGGRTGELFF TRBV9
CSVDSYTGELFF TRBV29-1
CASSLGQGDFYEQYF TRBV5-1
CASSEDRWNSPLHF TRBV5-4
CASSVGLAEVRYHIQYF TRBV19
CASSSAISGRRFDTQYF TRBV13